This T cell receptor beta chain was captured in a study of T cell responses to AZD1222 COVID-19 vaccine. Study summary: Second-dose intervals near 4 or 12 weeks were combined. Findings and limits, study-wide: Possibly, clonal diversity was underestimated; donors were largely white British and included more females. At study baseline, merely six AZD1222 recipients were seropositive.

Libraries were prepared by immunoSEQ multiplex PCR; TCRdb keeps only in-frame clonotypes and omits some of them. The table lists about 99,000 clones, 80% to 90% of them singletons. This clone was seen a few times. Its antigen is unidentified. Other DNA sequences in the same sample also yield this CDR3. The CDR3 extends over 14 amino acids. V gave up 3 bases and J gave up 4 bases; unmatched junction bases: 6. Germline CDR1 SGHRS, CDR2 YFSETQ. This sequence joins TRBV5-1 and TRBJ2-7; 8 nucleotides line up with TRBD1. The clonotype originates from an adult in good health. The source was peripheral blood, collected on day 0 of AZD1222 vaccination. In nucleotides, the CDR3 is TGCGCCAGCAGCTGGCGGACAGGGCCTTACGAGCAGTACTTC. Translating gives CASSWRTGPYEQYF.